One sample yielded the 29 T cell receptor beta chains listed below, sequenced in a study of OX40 agonist ivuxolimab in advanced cancers. Libraries were built with the immunoSEQ multiplex PCR assay. Not all clones reach the TCRdb copy of this immuneACCESS table, which keeps in-frame sequences only. Checked studies attribute under half of the gap to unresolved V genes and leave the rest unexplained. A total of 55,000 to 70,000 clones appear in this sample, about four fifths of them only once. The ten largest clones take up approximately 4.5% of the sample. Source: CD4+ or CD8+ T cells sorted from blood, taken in a trial of the OX40 agonist ivuxolimab. All receptors derive from an adult with an advanced solid tumor such as melanoma, head and neck, liver or kidney cancer.

The genes are TRBV10-3 and TRBJ2-2, with D unresolved. Looked up from germline, CDR1 is ENHRY and CDR2 is SYGVKD. The V and J ends lost 10 bases and 4 bases respectively, with 13 bases between them. The CDR3 spans 13 residues. Written as DNA, the CDR3 is TGTGCCAACGGCCCCGGCGGCACCGGGGAGCTGTTTTTT. This codes for CANGPGGTGELFF.

The V and J genes are TRBV9 and TRBJ1-3; D gene ambiguous. Germline assignment: CDR1 SGDLS and CDR2 YYNGEE. The CDR3 covers 16 residues. Trimming took off 4 bases at V and 1 base at J, with 15 bases between the two ends. The CDR3: CASSSVAGRSGNTIYF. The CDR3 nucleotides are TGTGCCAGCAGCTCCGTGGCGGGAAGATCTGGAAACACCATATATTTT.

The chain carries TRBV7-9 and TRBJ1-4, with TRBD1 matching over 11 bases. The CDR3 is 14 amino acids. CDR1 is SEHNR, CDR2 FQNEAQ, per germline (reference sequence). The trim removed 5 bases at V and 7 bases at J, leaving 3 bases unmatched. CDR3 nucleotides: TGTGCCAGCAGCCAGGGGACAGGGGGTGAAAAACTGTTTTTT. Protein product: CASSQGTGGEKLFF. Filled out from reference TRBV7-9 and TRBJ1-4, the complete variable domain reads DTGVSQNPRHKITKRGQNVTFRCDPISEHNRLYWYRQTLGQGPEFLTYFQNEAQLEKSRLLSDRFSAERPKGSFSTLEIQRTEQGDSAMYLCASSQGTGGEKLFFGSGTQLSVL.

The gene calls are TRBV7-3 and TRBJ2-3; 7 positions agree with TRBD1. V gave up 6 bases and J gave up 1 base; unmatched junction bases: 7. Germline V gene lookup returns CDR1 SGHTA and CDR2 FQGTGA. This CDR3 has 15 residues. CDR3 in DNA: TGTGCCAGCAGTCCGCAGGGGGTCGGCACAGATACGCAGTATTTT. Its translation: CASSPQGVGTDTQYF. The full variable domain, its missing parts supplied by reference TRBV7-3 and TRBJ2-3, is GAGVSQTPSNKVTEKGKYVELRCDPISGHTALYWYRQSLGQGPEFLIYFQGTGAADDSGLPNDRFFAVRPEGSVSTLKIQRTERGDSAVYLCASSPQGVGTDTQYFGPGTRLTVL.

The chain uses TRBV30 and TRBJ1-3, with D uncertain. The CDR3 contains 12 residues. From germline, CDR1 is GTSNPN and CDR2 SVGIG (reference sequence). With 3 bases removed from V and 8 bases from J, the gap between germline ends came to 11 bases. CDR3 region: CAWREAVYTIYF. The CDR3 DNA reads TGTGCCTGGAGAGAGGCTGTGTACACCATATATTTT.

The chain employs TRBV5-1 and TRBJ2-2; D is ambiguous. Germline lookup yields CDR1 SGHRS and CDR2 YFSETQ. V dropped 0 bases and J dropped 6 bases, with 9 bases sitting between them. The CDR3 has 14 amino acids. CDR3 amino acids: CASSLGLAPGELFF. The CDR3 bases are TGCGCCAGCAGCTTGGGTCTGGCACCCGGGGAGCTGTTTTTT.

The CDR3: CASSGYFTQGGSPLHF. The CDR3 DNA follows: TGTGCCAGCAGCGGCTATTTTACACAGGGAGGATCACCCCTCCACTTT. The chain joins TRBV27 to TRBJ1-6, with D possibly matching TRBD1 (6 bases). This CDR3 comprises 16 residues. Trimming pared 6 bases from V and 10 bases from J, leaving 22 bases between. Germline lookup yields CDR1 MNHEY and CDR2 SMNVEV (reference sequence).

About this clone: Other DNA sequences in this specimen translate into the identical CDR3. The J gene is TRBJ1-4, the V gene TRBV5-1; D unclear. The CDR3 length is 13 residues. Germline V gives CDR1 SGHRS, CDR2 YFSETQ. Deletions cut 4 bases from V and 8 bases from J, with 12 bases between. The CDR3 protein is CASSLGLGEKLFF. CDR3 DNA: TGCGCCAGCAGCCTGGGTCTGGGCGAAAAACTGTTTTTT.

The V and J genes are TRBV29-1 and TRBJ2-1; D perhaps matches TRBD2 (6 bases). Germline V gene sequence: CDR1 SQVTM, CDR2 ANQGSEA. Deletions cut 1 base from V and 3 bases from J, with 13 bases between. CDR3 length: 15 amino acids. CDR3 in amino acids: CSVEGRENFYNEQFF. The CDR3 bases are TGCAGCGTTGAAGGCCGGGAGAACTTCTACAATGAGCAGTTCTTC.

The chain recombines TRBV5-1 with TRBJ2-5, with 10 bases lining up with TRBD1. CDR1 is SGHRS, CDR2 YFSETQ, per germline. Trimming cost V 3 bases and J 5 bases; bases outside gene matches: 7. The CDR3 runs 15 residues. CDR3 loop: CASSSMGQGQETQYF. The CDR3 DNA follows: TGCGCCAGCAGCTCTATGGGACAGGGGCAGGAGACCCAGTACTTC. Filled out from reference TRBV5-1 and TRBJ2-5, the complete variable domain reads KAGVTQTPRYLIKTRGQQVTLSCSPISGHRSVSWYQQTPGQGLQFLFEYFSETQRNKGNFPGRFSGRQFSNSRSEMNVSTLELGDSALYLCASSSMGQGQETQYFGPGTRLLVL.

The rearrangement joins TRBV25-1 to TRBJ2-7; 9 bases map to TRBD2. After removal of 3 bases from V and 4 bases from J, the junction contained 10 bases not matched to a gene. This CDR3 region has 16 residues. The germline gives CDR1 MGHDK, CDR2 SYGVNS. Here the CDR3 reads CASSDGGRAFLYEQYF. The CDR3 bases are TGTGCCAGCAGTGATGGCGGGAGGGCTTTTTTGTACGAGCAGTACTTC.

This rearrangement joins TRBV5-4 to TRBJ1-3, with 7 bases fitting TRBD1. Germline CDR1 is SGHNT and CDR2 is YYREEE (reference sequence). Losses at the gene ends were 6 bases for V and 0 bases for J; bases not matched to a gene: 6. CDR3 size: 15 residues. As DNA, the CDR3 is TGTGCCAGCACCTTCACAGGGGACTCTGGAAACACCATATATTTT. This codes for CASTFTGDSGNTIYF.

The genes are TRBV30 and TRBJ2-7; 7 positions match TRBD2. V was pared by 0 bases and J by 7 bases, with 12 bases of the junction left unmatched. The CDR3 contains 15 residues. Germline values: CDR1 GTSNPN, CDR2 SVGIG (reference sequence). CDR3 protein: CAWSVLGGSTGEQYF. The CDR3 DNA reads TGTGCCTGGAGTGTACTCGGCGGGAGTACGGGAGAGCAGTACTTC.

The V gene is TRBV19, the J gene TRBJ2-6; no definite D call. V was cut by 7 bases and J by 0 bases, with 13 bases left in between. Germline V gene lookup returns CDR1 LNHDA and CDR2 SQIVND (reference sequence). CDR3 length: 16 amino acids. The CDR3 loop reads CASTEFTVSGANVLTF. The DNA of the CDR3 is TGTGCCAGTACCGAATTCACCGTCTCTGGGGCCAACGTCCTGACTTTC.

The chain is built from TRBV27 and TRBJ2-7; no clear D gene. V lost 8 bases and J 5 bases, leaving 7 bases between the germline ends. From germline, CDR1 is MNHEY and CDR2 SMNVEV (reference sequence). The CDR3 sequence is 10 residues long. The CDR3 coding sequence is TGTGCCAGCGGTGGCAACGAGCAGTACTTC. Residues: CASGGNEQYF.

As for this clone: The junction departs from germline at one end; a sequencing error may be responsible. The same CDR3 can be traced to other DNA sequences in this sample. This chain connects TRBV7-7 to TRBJ2-3, with no clear D. The CDR3 has 13 amino acids. Looked up from germline, CDR1 is SSHAT and CDR2 is FNYEAQ (reference sequence). The CDR3 is CASSLAPSDTQYF. The CDR3 nucleotides read TGTGCTAGCAGCTTAGCTCCCAGCGATACGCAATATTTT.

The gene calls are TRBV9 and TRBJ2-1, with 9 bases identical to TRBD2. V lost 2 bases and J lost 6; bases outside the gene matches: 3. Germline lookup yields CDR1 SGDLS and CDR2 YYNGEE. The CDR3 is 14 residues long. The CDR3 DNA reads as TGTGCCAGCAGCGTCGTTAGCGGGAGCAATGAGCAGTTCTTC. This sequence encodes CASSVVSGSNEQFF.

This clone was recorded only once. The V and J genes are TRBV6-5 and TRBJ2-7; D is tentatively TRBD1 or TRBD2 (5 bases each). The CDR3 extends over 14 amino acids. V was pared by 6 bases and J by 3 bases, with 15 bases between. The germline CDR1 and CDR2 sequences are MNHEY and SVGAGI. The CDR3 region is CASSRREGYYEQYF. DNA for the CDR3: TGTGCCAGCAGCCGCCGTGAGGGGTACTACGAGCAGTACTTC.

This clone was found a few times. V gene TRBV6-1 combines with J gene TRBJ1-6; D is ambiguous. Trimming shortened V by 2 bases and J by 6 bases, and 8 bases separated the two germline ends. CDR3 length equals 14 residues. Germline V CDR1 and CDR2: MNHNS, SASEGT. CDR3 nucleotide sequence: TGTGCCAGCAGTGAATATGAGGGTAATTCACCCCTCCACTTT. Translating it yields CASSEYEGNSPLHF.

The genes are TRBV2 and TRBJ2-2; unclear D gene. In germline, CDR1 is SNHLY, CDR2 FYNNEI. V shed 3 bases and J shed 0 bases, with 11 bases lying between them. This CDR3 has 16 amino acids. The CDR3 nucleotides read TGTGCCAGCAGTGAGGGTCGGCAGACGAACACCGGGGAGCTGTTTTTT. Protein: CASSEGRQTNTGELFF. The full variable domain, with the rest looked up from reference TRBV2 and TRBJ2-2, is EPEVTQTPSHQVTQMGQEVILRCVPISNHLYFYWYRQILGQKVEFLVSFYNNEISEKSEIFDDQFSVERPDGSNFTLKIRSTKLEDSAMYFCASSEGRQTNTGELFFGEGSRLTVL.

The chain uses TRBV6-5 and TRBJ2-1, with 9 bases lining up with TRBD2. CDR3 length equals 15 residues. Germline assignment: CDR1 MNHEY and CDR2 SVGAGI. Germline trimming cut 6 bases from V and 9 bases from J; bases unmatched to any gene: 12. The CDR3 DNA reads TGTGCCAGCAGATCTGGCGGGAGGGAGCTCGGTGAGCAGTTCTTC. The encoded protein is CASRSGGRELGEQFF.

The chain carries TRBV2 and TRBJ1-1, with D uncertain. V lost 6 bases to trimming and J lost 0 bases, with 8 bases between them. Germline V CDR1 and CDR2: SNHLY, FYNNEI. This CDR3 region has 13 residues. Here the CDR3 DNA reads TGTGCCAGCAGCGCCCAGTTGAACACTGAAGCTTTCTTT. Translation gives CASSAQLNTEAFF.

This rearrangement joins TRBV2 to TRBJ1-4; D ambiguous. CDR1 and CDR2 (germline): SNHLY, FYNNEI. The CDR3 has 15 residues. The V gene lost 6 bases and the J gene lost 6 bases, with 17 bases spanning the gap. The CDR3, as DNA: TGTGCCAGCAGGAAGGACTCCTCGTGGGATGAAAAACTGTTTTTT. It encodes CASRKDSSWDEKLFF.

The chain has TRBV9 and TRBJ1-1; D call uncertain. The germline V and J ends were trimmed by 2 bases and 0 bases, with 11 bases remaining between them. The germline V gene encodes CDR1 SGDLS and CDR2 YYNGEE. The CDR3 spans 15 residues. This CDR3 reads CASSVLADLNTEAFF. The CDR3 region has the DNA TGTGCCAGCAGCGTCCTGGCAGATTTGAACACTGAAGCTTTCTTT.

CDR3 amino acids: CASSGRLRGSGANVLTF. The DNA for the CDR3 is TGTGCCAGCAGTGGTCGCCTCCGGGGTTCTGGGGCCAACGTCCTGACTTTC. The chain joins TRBV2 to TRBJ2-6, with TRBD2 as a possible D gene (5 bases). CDR1 SNHLY and CDR2 FYNNEI come from the germline V gene. CDR3 size: 17 residues. V gave up 4 bases and J gave up 1 base, with 14 bases separating them.

The gene calls are TRBV4-2 and TRBJ1-2; D is uncertain. Germline values: CDR1 LGHNA, CDR2 YNFKEQ. The length of the CDR3 is 14 residues. Trimming cost V 1 base and J 3 bases, with 9 bases left between them. The CDR3 spells CASSQGPPDYGYTF. The CDR3 nucleotides read TGTGCCAGCAGCCAAGGGCCCCCCGACTATGGCTACACCTTC.

This chain joins TRBV5-5 and TRBJ2-3; D ambiguous. Germline CDR1 reads SGHKS; CDR2 reads YYEKEE (reference sequence). Trimming shortened V by 0 bases and J by 0 bases, and 11 bases separated the two germline ends. The CDR3 covers 16 residues. The CDR3 nucleotides are TGTGCCAGCAGCTTGGTTTCAGCAACTAGCACAGATACGCAGTATTTT. This gives the protein CASSLVSATSTDTQYF.

The genes are TRBV2 and TRBJ2-5, with 7 bases lining up with TRBD1. This CDR3 is 13 amino acids long. Germline V gene sequence: CDR1 SNHLY, CDR2 FYNNEI. V dropped 8 bases and J dropped 3; count of bases not matched to a gene: 6. This chain's CDR3 is CASGRDREETQYF. CDR3 DNA sequence: TGTGCCAGCGGCCGGGACAGAGAAGAGACCCAGTACTTC.

The rearrangement joins TRBV5-1 to TRBJ2-5; 7 nucleotides line up with TRBD2. CDR1 SGHRS and CDR2 YFSETQ come from the germline V gene. This CDR3 is 15 amino acids long. The V segment lost 1 base and the J segment 5 bases; nucleotides outside the gene matches: 8. CDR3 nucleotides: TGCGCCAGCAGCTTGTTGGCGGGAGAGGATGAGACCCAGTACTTC. This translates into CASSLLAGEDETQYF.